A single sample gave rise to the 11 T cell receptor beta chains below, sequenced in a study of blood T cell repertoires in COVID-19. The data were produced by immunoSEQ multiplex PCR, yet TCRdb's version contains in-frame clones alone and is incomplete. The data show around 45,000 clones, more than 80% seen once. Sequences were obtained from peripheral blood. These receptors came from an elderly man in a cohort sampled during active COVID-19.

J is TRBJ1-5 and V is TRBV5-1; the D gene is possibly TRBD1 (6 bases). The V end lost 3 bases, the J end lost 0 bases, and 10 bases lay between the germline ends. The CDR3 is 15 amino acids. From germline, CDR1 is SGHRS and CDR2 YFSETQ. CDR3 DNA sequence: TGCGCCAGCAGCTGGGACACGTCTAGCAATCAGCCCCAGCATTTT. Its translation is CASSWDTSSNQPQHF.

V usage is TRBV28 and J usage is TRBJ2-7; 8 bases agree with TRBD1. V lost 5 bases, J lost 7 bases, and 7 bases stayed unmatched. Germline V gives CDR1 MDHEN, CDR2 SYDVKM. The CDR3 extends over 13 amino acids. The CDR3 DNA reads as TGTGCCAGCAGTCCGCGGACAGGGCAAGAGCAGTACTTC. Translated, it gives CASSPRTGQEQYF.

The CDR3 DNA sequence: TGTGCCAGCAGTCCTTCGCGGGGGCATGGGACCCAGTACTTC. It yields the protein CASSPSRGHGTQYF. The chain employs TRBV6-4 and TRBJ2-5, with a possible D match to TRBD2 (7 bases). The ends were cut back, 5 bases at V and 7 bases at J, with 17 bases in the middle. The CDR3 contains 14 residues. Per germline, CDR1 MRHNA and CDR2 SNTAGT.

The V call is TRBV4-1, the J call TRBJ2-3; D might be TRBD1 (5 bases). V lost 4 bases to trimming and J lost 1 base, with 15 bases between them. Germline V lookup: CDR1 MGHRA, CDR2 YSYEKL. The CDR3 covers 16 residues. The CDR3 DNA reads as TGCGCCAGCAGCCCCCGAGGAGACAGAGGCACAGATACGCAGTATTTT. Protein sequence: CASSPRGDRGTDTQYF.

The DNA of the CDR3 is TGTGCCAGCAGTGAAAGGGCAGGGGAGATGCGGGAGACCCAGTACTTC. It yields the protein CASSERAGEMRETQYF. The chain has TRBV6-1 and TRBJ2-5; D might be TRBD1 (6 bases). There are 16 residues in the CDR3. Germline CDR1 reads MNHNS; CDR2 reads SASEGT. V dropped 2 bases and J dropped 5 bases, with 18 bases sitting between them.

V usage is TRBV3-1 (or the pseudogene TRBV3-2) and J usage is TRBJ2-3; 8 nucleotides line up with TRBD1. CDR1 is LGHDT, CDR2 YNNKEL, per germline (reference sequence). Germline trimming cut 0 bases from V and 8 bases from J; bases unmatched to any gene: 7. The CDR3 spans 15 residues. CDR3 sequence (DNA): TGTGCCAGCAGCCAAGAGGGCACCGACAGGGGTACGCAGTATTTT. Translation gives CASSQEGTDRGTQYF.

V usage is TRBV19 and J usage is TRBJ2-6; no clear D. Trimming shortened V by 3 bases and J by 0 bases, and 9 bases separated the two germline ends. The CDR3 is made up of 16 amino acids. Germline V gene lookup returns CDR1 LNHDA and CDR2 SQIVND (reference sequence). The CDR3 is CASSILPSSGANVLTF. Here the CDR3 DNA reads TGTGCCAGTAGTATTCTACCATCCTCTGGGGCCAACGTCCTGACTTTC.

Points on this clone: Relative to the germline gene, one junction end is altered; a read error may explain this. This chain connects TRBV6-5 to TRBJ2-7, with D possibly TRBD2 on 6 matching bases. CDR1 is MNHEY and CDR2 is SVGAGI in the germline V gene. This CDR3 has 14 residues. The CDR3: CASSYYGTPLEQYF. In nucleotides, the CDR3 is TGTGCCAGCAGCTACTACGGGACTCCCCTCGAGCAGTACTTC.

The chain uses TRBV6-6 and TRBJ1-2; D is perhaps TRBD1 (5 bases). The CDR3 contains 13 residues. Germline values: CDR1 MNHNY, CDR2 SVGAGI (reference sequence). The V and J ends lost 10 bases and 2 bases respectively, with 14 bases between them. The CDR3 spells CATARVSNYGYTF. The CDR3 DNA reads TGTGCCACCGCCAGGGTGTCCAACTATGGCTACACCTTC.

This chain uses TRBV5-1 with TRBJ2-2; D gene uncertain. The length of the CDR3 is 12 residues. CDR1 and CDR2 (germline): SGHRS, YFSETQ. Trimming stripped 2 bases from V and 6 bases from J, with 5 bases between. The CDR3 reads CASSLFSGELFF. CDR3 sequence (DNA): TGCGCCAGCAGCTTATTCTCCGGGGAGCTGTTTTTT.

DNA for the CDR3: TGTGCCAGCAGAGGGAGGGGGGGCGCCGGGGAGCTGTTTTTT. Amino acids: CASRGRGGAGELFF. V gene TRBV6-5 combines with J gene TRBJ2-2; weak D call: TRBD2 (7 bases). V was shortened by 6 bases and J by 6 bases, with 14 bases between the two germline ends. The germline V gene has CDR1 MNHEY and CDR2 SVGAGI. The CDR3 length is 14 residues.